This T cell receptor (beta chain) emerged from a study of blood T cell repertoires in COVID-19. Study background: Sample material is recorded as cDNA or gDNA derived from T cells, B-cell-depleted T cells, or PBMCs.

The CDR3 extends over 14 amino acids. CDR1 is LNHDA and CDR2 is SQIVND in the germline V gene (reference sequence). The V segment lost 7 bases and the J segment 5 bases; nucleotides outside the gene matches: 8. In its sample, this clone was seen once. TCRdb's copy holds only in-frame clones and misses some; the assay was immunoSEQ multiplex PCR. There are a few hundred thousand clones in the sample; roughly 85% occur only once, and about 3% lies in the top ten. The J gene is TRBJ2-1, the V gene TRBV19; 7 nucleotides line up with TRBD2. The sequence derives from a woman younger than 35 with acute or convalescent COVID-19. The sample taken for sequencing was peripheral blood. The CDR3 coding sequence is TGTGCCAGTAAGAGGGAGGGCCGGGACAATGAGCAGTTCTTC. Residues: CASKREGRDNEQFF.